This T cell receptor beta chain is from a study of T cell responses to AZD1222 COVID-19 vaccine. Germline V gene data show CDR1 as MNHEY and CDR2 as SVGAGI. V dropped 3 bases and J dropped 1 base, with 11 bases sitting between them. CDR3 size: 15 residues. Produced via immunoSEQ multiplex PCR; TCRdb's table is partial and in-frame only. The sample records approximately 180,000 clones, about 89% being singletons. The material was peripheral blood, obtained on day 0 of AZD1222 vaccination. This receptor was taken from an adult in good health. The rearrangement uses TRBV6-5 and TRBJ2-3, with D perhaps assigned TRBD1 or TRBD2 (5 bases each). In nucleotides, the CDR3 is TGTGCCAGCAGTTATGGGGGTATAGGCACAGATACGCAGTATTTT. It encodes CASSYGGIGTDTQYF.